These 16 T cell receptor beta chains originate from one sample sequenced in a study of T cell repertoires in cytomegalovirus infection. TCRdb reanalysed the reads using MiXCR and keeps one entry per CDR3 protein. The profile shows 510,000 or so distinct CDR3 sequences, 26% of them singletons. Sequencing was performed on PBMCs. Source of these receptors: a human donor in good health (CMV status not recorded). Some clones in this sample may be carry-over from other donors' samples.

This clonotype has only a few counts. The rearrangement uses TRBV14 and TRBJ1-6; perhaps TRBD1 as D (6 bases). Germline CDR1 and CDR2: SGHDN and FVKESK. The CDR3 totals 15 residues. V lost 1 base and J 10 bases, leaving 14 bases between the germline ends. The CDR3 loop reads CASSQGMTGVSPLHF. CDR3 DNA: TGTGCCAGCAGCCAAGGAATGACAGGCGTGTCACCCCTCCACTTT.

The gene calls are TRBV2 and TRBJ2-3, with 7 bases aligning to TRBD2. This CDR3 region has 15 residues. The ends lost 8 bases at V and 2 bases at J; junction bases unmatched: 10. The germline gives CDR1 SNHLY, CDR2 FYNNEI. CDR3 coding DNA: TGTGCCAGCGATTGGGCTAGCGGAACCACAGATACGCAGTATTTT. Its translation is CASDWASGTTDTQYF.

The table lists this clonotype with a few counts. The chain joins TRBV7-8 to TRBJ1-3, with D perhaps matching TRBD1 (6 bases). CDR1 is SGHVS, CDR2 FQNEAQ, per germline. This CDR3 contains 15 residues. V was trimmed by 3 bases and J by 1 base, leaving 10 bases between them. The CDR3 sequence is CASSFGRGSGNTIYF. For the CDR3, the DNA is TGTGCCAGCAGCTTCGGCAGGGGATCTGGAAACACCATATATTTT.

The chain combines TRBV15 with TRBJ2-7; D possibly corresponds to TRBD1 (6 bases). The germline V gene encodes CDR1 LNHNV and CDR2 YYDKDF (reference sequence). Trimming removed 2 bases at V and 2 bases at J, with 19 bases between. CDR3 length: 17 residues. As DNA, the CDR3 is TGTGCCACCAGCAGACCCCAGGCCCCGGACAGTCCCTACGAGCAGTACTTC. Protein sequence: CATSRPQAPDSPYEQYF.

This clonotype was detected only a few times. This rearrangement joins TRBV20-1 to TRBJ2-1, with D possibly matching TRBD2 (5 bases). Germline V gene data show CDR1 as DFQATT and CDR2 as SNEGSKA (reference sequence). The V end lost 0 bases, the J end lost 7 bases, and 19 bases lay between the germline ends. The length of the CDR3 is 16 residues. CDR3 sequence reads: CSARELRASSLNEQFF. DNA for the CDR3: TGCAGTGCTAGAGAACTTCGGGCTAGCAGTTTGAATGAGCAGTTCTTC.

The J gene is TRBJ2-1, the V gene TRBV7-3, with D unclear. Germline V gene data show CDR1 as SGHTA and CDR2 as FQGTGA. The CDR3 extends over 14 amino acids. V was shortened by 4 bases and J by 12 bases, with 19 bases between the two germline ends. CDR3 nucleotide sequence: TGTGCCAGCAGCTCTTACTTCATCGGATCGCCGCAGTTCTTC. It specifies CASSSYFIGSPQFF.

This chain connects TRBV28 to TRBJ1-2; no definite D call. This CDR3 comprises 13 residues. CDR1 MDHEN and CDR2 SYDVKM come from the germline V gene. Trimming left V 6 bases short and J 5 bases short, with 13 bases between. The CDR3 bases are TGTGCCAGCAGCCTTACACCCCTTTATGGCTACACCTTC. Translation gives CASSLTPLYGYTF.

The chain has TRBV29-1 and TRBJ2-1; 12 bases map to TRBD2. With V trimmed by 1 base and J by 4 bases, 17 bases remained unmatched. The CDR3 sequence is 20 residues long. CDR1 SQVTM and CDR2 ANQGSEA come from the germline V gene. The CDR3 bases are TGCAGCGTTGAAGGCCCCCGGACTAGCGGGACCCCCACTGTATACAATGAGCAGTTCTTC. Translation: CSVEGPRTSGTPTVYNEQFF.

This chain connects TRBV4-1 to TRBJ1-4, with 7 positions matching TRBD1. The germline gives CDR1 MGHRA, CDR2 YSYEKL. This CDR3 has 17 residues. V dropped 4 bases and J dropped 0; count of bases not matched to a gene: 8. This chain's CDR3 is CASSPGARGATNEKLFF. Written as DNA, the CDR3 is TGCGCCAGCAGCCCCGGGGCCAGGGGGGCAACTAATGAAAAACTGTTTTTT.

The rearrangement uses TRBV19 and TRBJ2-1; possibly TRBD2 for D (6 bases). In germline, CDR1 is LNHDA, CDR2 SQIVND (reference sequence). V was cut by 3 bases and J by 2 bases, with 11 bases left in between. This CDR3 contains 15 residues. CDR3 in DNA: TGTGCCAGTAGTATTCAGCGCGGGGCCTACAATGAGCAGTTCTTC. It codes for CASSIQRGAYNEQFF.

The chain has TRBV12-3 or TRBV12-4 and TRBJ2-7; 10 bases agree with TRBD2. V was clipped by 2 bases and J by 1 base; unmatched bases: 2. The CDR3 totals 15 residues. The DNA of the CDR3 is TGTGCCAGCAGTTTACTAGCGGGAGTTTCCTACGAGCAGTACTTC. Translation: CASSLLAGVSYEQYF.

The V call is TRBV28, the J call TRBJ2-1; no reliable D call. Germline V gene lookup returns CDR1 MDHEN and CDR2 SYDVKM. The CDR3 sequence is 14 residues long. Trimming pared 5 bases from V and 7 bases from J, leaving 15 bases between. The CDR3 bases are TGTGCCAGCAGTCCCCGGGCCCCTATTAATGAGCAGTTCTTC. Translating gives CASSPRAPINEQFF.

The chain employs TRBV3-1 and TRBJ2-1; TRBD1 aligns across 8 bases. CDR3 size: 15 residues. Trimming cost V 4 bases and J 5 bases; bases outside gene matches: 7. Germline V gene lookup returns CDR1 LGHDT and CDR2 YNNKEL (reference sequence). CDR3 residues: CASSLTGVRNNEQFF. The CDR3 DNA reads TGTGCCAGCAGCCTGACAGGGGTCCGGAACAATGAGCAGTTCTTC.

This clonotype has more than one count but fewer than ten. One end of the junction varies from germline; a read error may be responsible. The rearrangement joins TRBV7-2 to TRBJ2-6; a possible D gene is TRBD2 (6 bases). The CDR3 spans 15 residues. The germline V gene encodes CDR1 SGHTA and CDR2 FQGNSA. This CDR3 is CASSLGDFGVNVLTF. DNA of the CDR3: TGTGCCAGCAGCTTAGGGGACTTTGGGGTCAACGTCCTGACTTTC.

The gene calls are TRBV6-2 or TRBV6-3 and TRBJ2-1; TRBD2 matches at 10 bases. The ends lost 7 bases at V and 4 bases at J; junction bases unmatched: 10. The CDR3 is 16 amino acids. CDR1 and CDR2 from the germline V gene are MNHEY and SVGEGT. The CDR3 coding sequence is TGTGCCAGCAATCCGGGACTAGCGTATATATACAATGAGCAGTTCTTC. Protein product: CASNPGLAYIYNEQFF.

This chain connects TRBV29-1 to TRBJ2-1; 9 bases line up with TRBD2. The trim removed 4 bases at V and 5 bases at J, leaving 6 bases unmatched. Per germline, CDR1 SQVTM and CDR2 ANQGSEA. There are 14 residues in the CDR3. The CDR3 DNA reads as TGCAGCGTTGGCCCCCGACTAGCGGACAATGAGCAGTTCTTC. It codes for CSVGPRLADNEQFF.